This passage covers 2 T cell receptor beta chains from one sample sequenced in a study of cytomegalovirus exposure and HLA in healthy donors. Amplification used 60 Vbeta primers and 13 Jbeta primers. Clones were sequenced by immunoSEQ multiplex PCR, and TCRdb holds only the in-frame ones, with some missing. This table holds 35,000 to 50,000 clones, roughly 60% found once. Material: PBMCs. The receptors come from a human donor in good health.

The genes are TRBV7-2 and TRBJ2-7; 9 nucleotides agree with TRBD1. The CDR3 is 19 residues long. After removal of 2 bases from V and 3 bases from J, the junction contained 17 bases not matched to a gene. From germline, CDR1 is SGHTA and CDR2 FQGNSA. CDR3 region: CASSLRSSGTGRLDYEQYF. The CDR3 DNA follows: TGTGCCAGCAGCTTAAGGAGCTCAGGGACAGGGAGGTTAGACTACGAGCAGTACTTC.

V gene TRBV7-6 combines with J gene TRBJ1-4; no definite D call. The germline V gene encodes CDR1 SGHVS and CDR2 FNYEAQ. The germline V and J ends were trimmed by 3 bases and 0 bases, with 8 bases remaining between them. The CDR3 covers 15 residues. CDR3 bases: TGTGCCAGCAGCTTTGCAAGCGCAACTAATGAAAAACTGTTTTTT. Its translation is CASSFASATNEKLFF.